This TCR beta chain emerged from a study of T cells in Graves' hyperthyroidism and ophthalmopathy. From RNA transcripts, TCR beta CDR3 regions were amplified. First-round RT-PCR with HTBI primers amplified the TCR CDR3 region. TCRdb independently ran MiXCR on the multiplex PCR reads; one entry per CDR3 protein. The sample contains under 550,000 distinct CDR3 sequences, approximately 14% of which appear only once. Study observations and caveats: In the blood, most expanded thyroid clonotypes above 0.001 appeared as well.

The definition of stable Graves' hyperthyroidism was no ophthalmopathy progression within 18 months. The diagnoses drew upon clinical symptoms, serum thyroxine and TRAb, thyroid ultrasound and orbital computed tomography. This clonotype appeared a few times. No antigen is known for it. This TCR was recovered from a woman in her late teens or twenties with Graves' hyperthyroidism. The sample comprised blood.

The CDR3 loop reads CASSLVTASTNSPLHF. CDR3 in DNA: TGCGCCAGCAGCTTGGTTACGGCATCTACTAATTCACCCCTCCACTTT. This chain links TRBV5-1 with TRBJ1-6; D is unresolved. CDR3 length equals 16 residues. Per germline, CDR1 SGHRS and CDR2 YFSETQ. With 0 bases removed from V and 6 bases from J, the gap between germline ends came to 13 bases.